This TCR beta chain stems from a study of blood T cells in healthy people across ages. V dropped 3 bases and J dropped 4 bases, with 10 bases sitting between them. The CDR3 runs to 14 residues. CDR1 and CDR2 from the germline V gene are PRHDT and FYEKMQ (reference sequence). The second PCR ran about 6 to 11 cycles with a sample-barcoded 5' primer and J-beta primers. TCRdb ran MiXCR on the 5' RACE reads and lists one entry per CDR3 protein. The sample records under 800,000 distinct CDR3 sequences, approximately 39% being singletons. The sample was blood. J is TRBJ1-5 and V is TRBV13, with a possible D match to TRBD1 (5 bases). The TCR sequence derives from a woman aged 60-75 years in good health. Written as DNA, the CDR3 is TGTGCCAGCAGCTTGGGGGGATTTAATCAGCCCCAGCATTTT. Protein sequence: CASSLGGFNQPQHF.